These 24 T cell receptor beta chains came from one sample sequenced in a study of blood T cell repertoires in COVID-19. Assay: immunoSEQ multiplex PCR; the TCRdb copy retains only in-frame clones and omits some. The profile shows over 250,000 clones, roughly 83% of them singletons. Sequencing was performed on peripheral blood. These TCRs come from a human donor with COVID-19, enrolled during active disease. The donor label of this sample is uncertain.

This sequence joins TRBV5-5 and TRBJ1-3; no clear D. From germline, CDR1 is SGHKS and CDR2 YYEKEE (reference sequence). The CDR3 is made up of 15 amino acids. Trimming left V 3 bases short and J 0 bases short, with 10 bases between. CDR3 residues: CASSSVSNSGNTIYF. CDR3 in DNA: TGTGCCAGCAGCTCAGTCTCCAACTCTGGAAACACCATATATTTT.

This clone occurred a few times. V is TRBV19 and J is TRBJ1-1; 8 bases align to TRBD1. CDR3 length: 16 amino acids. Germline V gene lookup returns CDR1 LNHDA and CDR2 SQIVND (reference sequence). With 7 bases clipped from V and 4 bases from J, the junction kept 14 bases outside the gene matches. The CDR3 DNA sequence: TGTGCCAGTAAACCGGGACAGGTCCTTCGAGGCACTGAAGCTTTCTTT. Its protein product is CASKPGQVLRGTEAFF.

This rearrangement joins TRBV10-3 to TRBJ2-1; 8 bases line up with TRBD2. After removal of 6 bases from V and 10 bases from J, the junction contained 17 bases not matched to a gene. The CDR3 loop spans 16 amino acids. Germline V gene data show CDR1 as ENHRY and CDR2 as SYGVKD. The CDR3 coding sequence is TGTGCCATCAGAGATCTAGCGGGTGGTAGTTTTGAGGAGCAGTTCTTC. It is translated as CAIRDLAGGSFEEQFF.

As to this clone: The same CDR3 also results from other DNA sequences found in this sample. The chain links TRBV5-1 to TRBJ1-1; possibly TRBD1 for D (6 bases). This CDR3 spans 14 amino acids. CDR1 is SGHRS and CDR2 is YFSETQ in the germline V gene. V was shortened by 0 bases and J by 4 bases, with 10 bases between the two germline ends. DNA of the CDR3: TGCGCCAGCAGCTTGGACAGGGTGGGCACTGAAGCTTTCTTT. Encoded protein: CASSLDRVGTEAFF.

This chain joins TRBV3-1 (or the pseudogene TRBV3-2) and TRBJ1-2; D unresolved. CDR1 and CDR2 from the germline V gene are LGHDT and YNNKEL (reference sequence). The CDR3 spans 14 residues. V was cut by 0 bases and J by 8 bases, with 13 bases left in between. In DNA, the CDR3 is TGTGCCAGCAGCCAAGATTCGGCGGGTCGGGGCTACACCTTC. Translation: CASSQDSAGRGYTF.

In its sample, this clone was seen many times. The chain is built from TRBV27 and TRBJ1-1; D ambiguous. Trimming shortened V by 6 bases and J by 4 bases, and 27 bases separated the two germline ends. This CDR3 has 18 amino acids. Germline CDR1 reads MNHEY; CDR2 reads SMNVEV (reference sequence). The CDR3 loop reads CASSRMEGSFLLGTEAFF. Here the CDR3 DNA reads TGTGCCAGCAGCCGAATGGAGGGTTCGTTTCTCTTGGGCACTGAAGCTTTCTTT.

The V and J genes are TRBV6-4 and TRBJ2-1, with a tentative D call TRBD2 (7 bases). Germline CDR1 MRHNA, CDR2 SNTAGT. V was clipped by 0 bases and J by 3 bases, with 12 bases between them. The CDR3 consists of 16 residues. DNA of the CDR3: TGTGCCAGCAGTGACTCAGGGGGACTAAACTACAATGAGCAGTTCTTC. It encodes CASSDSGGLNYNEQFF.

A few counts support this clone. The gene calls are TRBV10-1 and TRBJ1-1, with 7 bases matching TRBD1. CDR3 size: 12 residues. Germline-derived CDR1 and CDR2 are WNHNN and SYGVQD (reference sequence). The ends lost 9 bases at V and 5 bases at J; junction bases unmatched: 6. CDR3 coding DNA: TGCGCCAGTTCGACAGGGATGACTGAAGCTTTCTTT. It encodes CASSTGMTEAFF.

The genes are TRBV27 and TRBJ2-1, with a weak D call TRBD2 (7 bases). Germline CDR1 MNHEY, CDR2 SMNVEV (reference sequence). V shed 3 bases and J shed 8 bases, with 17 bases lying between them. This CDR3 comprises 15 residues. The CDR3 spells CASSFGRGAGYEQFF. CDR3 DNA: TGTGCCAGCAGTTTTGGCAGGGGAGCGGGATATGAGCAGTTCTTC.

The chain couples TRBV9 to TRBJ2-2, with TRBD2 identical over 7 bases. The V segment lost 0 bases and the J segment 2 bases; nucleotides outside the gene matches: 4. CDR1 and CDR2 (germline): SGDLS, YYNGEE. The CDR3 runs 16 residues. The CDR3 is CASSVAGGFNTGELFF. The CDR3 DNA reads as TGTGCCAGCAGCGTAGCGGGAGGATTCAACACCGGGGAGCTGTTTTTT.

This clone has more than one count but fewer than ten. The chain has TRBV5-5 and TRBJ2-3; 12 bases align to TRBD2. Germline V CDR1 and CDR2: SGHKS, YYEKEE (reference sequence). After removal of 4 bases from V and 2 bases from J, the junction contained 8 bases not matched to a gene. The CDR3 is made up of 17 amino acids. CDR3 in DNA: TGTGCCAGCAGCCCTGGACTAGCGGGACCTATCACAGATACGCAGTATTTT. Its translation is CASSPGLAGPITDTQYF.

This rearrangement joins TRBV5-1 to TRBJ1-1, with a possible D match to TRBD1 (6 bases). The CDR3 consists of 14 residues. The germline V gene has CDR1 SGHRS and CDR2 YFSETQ. Trimming pared 0 bases from V and 3 bases from J, leaving 9 bases between. The CDR3 coding sequence is TGCGCCAGCAGCTTGGTGGACAGTGACACTGAAGCTTTCTTT. Its translation: CASSLVDSDTEAFF. The whole variable domain, remainder taken from reference TRBV5-1 and TRBJ1-1, is KAGVTQTPRYLIKTRGQQVTLSCSPISGHRSVSWYQQTPGQGLQFLFEYFSETQRNKGNFPGRFSGRQFSNSRSEMNVSTLELGDSALYLCASSLVDSDTEAFFGQGTRLTVV.

V is TRBV14 and J is TRBJ2-1; 15 nucleotides line up with TRBD2. Per the germline V gene, CDR1 is SGHDN and CDR2 is FVKESK. CDR3 length equals 17 residues. Trimming took 4 bases from V and 10 from J; bases not matched to a gene: 11. The CDR3 loop is CASSRRRGGLAGGEQFF. The CDR3 nucleotides are TGTGCCAGCAGCCGAAGAAGGGGTGGACTAGCGGGAGGGGAGCAGTTCTTC.

The gene calls are TRBV6-5 and TRBJ1-6; TRBD1 aligns across 7 bases. V trimming: 1 base; J trimming: 7 bases; junction bases outside the gene matches: 1. The CDR3 is 14 amino acids. Germline V lookup: CDR1 MNHEY, CDR2 SVGAGI. CDR3 nucleotides: TGTGCCAGCAGTTACTTGGGACAGAATTCACCCCTCCACTTT. The encoded protein is CASSYLGQNSPLHF.

This chain connects TRBV28 to TRBJ1-5, with no clear D. CDR3 length: 12 amino acids. Germline V gene data show CDR1 as MDHEN and CDR2 as SYDVKM. The V end lost 6 bases, the J end lost 4 bases, and 7 bases lay between the germline ends. CDR3 protein: CASRTLNQPQHF. CDR3 sequence (DNA): TGTGCCAGCAGAACTTTGAATCAGCCCCAGCATTTT.

This chain uses TRBV28 with TRBJ1-1; a weak D match, TRBD1 (6 bases). This CDR3 contains 12 residues. Trimming pared 5 bases from V and 6 bases from J, leaving 10 bases between. From germline, CDR1 is MDHEN and CDR2 SYDVKM. Here the CDR3 DNA reads TGTGCCAGCAGTACTCAGGGGTCTGAAGCTTTCTTT. Protein: CASSTQGSEAFF.

This chain links TRBV4-1 with TRBJ2-1; D uncertain. The V gene lost 0 bases and the J gene lost 4 bases, with 10 bases spanning the gap. The CDR3 is 15 amino acids. The germline CDR1 and CDR2 sequences are MGHRA and YSYEKL. In nucleotides, the CDR3 is TGCGCCAGCAGCCAAGAAGTAAGGAGTTACAATGAGCAGTTCTTC. The encoded protein is CASSQEVRSYNEQFF.

The CDR3, as DNA: TGCGCCAGCAGCCCTAGCGGGAGCTCCTACGAGCAGTACTTC. Protein product: CASSPSGSSYEQYF. This chain links TRBV5-1 with TRBJ2-7, with 10 bases aligning to TRBD2. The CDR3 length is 14 residues. Looked up from germline, CDR1 is SGHRS and CDR2 is YFSETQ. Trimming cost V 4 bases and J 0 bases; bases outside gene matches: 1.

V and J are TRBV12-5 and TRBJ2-5; TRBD2 matches 7 bases. Per the germline V gene, CDR1 is LGHNT and CDR2 is FRNRAP. This CDR3 has 15 amino acids. The J segment lost 2 bases and the V segment lost 11 bases, leaving 14 bases of the junction unmatched. The DNA for the CDR3 is TGTGCTGTTGTAGGGCTAGCGGATAGTCAAGAGACCCAGTACTTC. Amino acids: CAVVGLADSQETQYF.

The rearrangement joins TRBV6-4 to TRBJ2-1; 10 positions match TRBD2. The CDR3 is made up of 15 amino acids. The J segment lost 4 bases and the V segment lost 6 bases, leaving 6 bases of the junction unmatched. The germline gives CDR1 MRHNA, CDR2 SNTAGT. The CDR3 loop is CASRTLAGPYNEQFF. For the CDR3, the DNA is TGTGCCAGCAGAACACTAGCGGGACCGTACAATGAGCAGTTCTTC.

The rearrangement joins TRBV7-2 to TRBJ2-3, with 7 bases matching TRBD2. V was clipped by 5 bases and J by 2 bases; unmatched bases: 10. Germline V gives CDR1 SGHTA, CDR2 FQGNSA. The CDR3 is 16 residues long. In DNA, the CDR3 is TGTGCCAGCAGCCTATTGGGAGGGAGGGCCACAGATACGCAGTATTTT. This codes for CASSLLGGRATDTQYF.

V and J are TRBV19 and TRBJ2-7, with D possibly being TRBD1 (6 bases). This CDR3 contains 14 residues. V was pared by 10 bases and J by 0 bases, with 16 bases between. Germline V gene sequence: CDR1 LNHDA, CDR2 SQIVND (reference sequence). Here the CDR3 reads CATTLTGTSYEQYF. CDR3 sequence (DNA): TGTGCCACAACGCTCACAGGGACCTCCTACGAGCAGTACTTC.

The chain links TRBV2 to TRBJ1-4, with 7 bases that match TRBD1. V lost 5 bases to trimming and J lost 6 bases; unmatched junction nucleotides: 6. This CDR3 comprises 14 residues. CDR1 and CDR2 (germline): SNHLY, FYNNEI. The DNA of the CDR3 is TGTGCCAGCAGTTCACGGCAGGGGGATGAAAAACTGTTTTTT. Its protein product is CASSSRQGDEKLFF. Full variable domain (missing parts from reference TRBV2 and TRBJ1-4): EPEVTQTPSHQVTQMGQEVILRCVPISNHLYFYWYRQILGQKVEFLVSFYNNEISEKSEIFDDQFSVERPDGSNFTLKIRSTKLEDSAMYFCASSSRQGDEKLFFGSGTQLSVL.

This chain links TRBV10-2 with TRBJ2-3, with 13 bases that match TRBD2. This CDR3 contains 14 residues. CDR1 WSHSY and CDR2 SAAADI come from the germline V gene. V lost 6 bases and J lost 3; bases outside the gene matches: 0. CDR3 protein: CASRTSGRTDTQYF. DNA of the CDR3: TGCGCCAGCAGGACTAGCGGGAGGACAGATACGCAGTATTTT.